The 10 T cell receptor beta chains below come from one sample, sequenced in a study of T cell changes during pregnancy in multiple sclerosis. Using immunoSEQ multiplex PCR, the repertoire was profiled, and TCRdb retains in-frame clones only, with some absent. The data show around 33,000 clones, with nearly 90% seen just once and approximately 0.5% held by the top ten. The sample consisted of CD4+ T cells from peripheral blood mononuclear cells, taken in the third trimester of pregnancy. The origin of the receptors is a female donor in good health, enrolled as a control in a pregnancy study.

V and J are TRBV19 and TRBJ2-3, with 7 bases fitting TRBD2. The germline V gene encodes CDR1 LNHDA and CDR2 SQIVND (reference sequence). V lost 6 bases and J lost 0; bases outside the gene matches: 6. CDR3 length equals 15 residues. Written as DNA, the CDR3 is TGTGCCAGTAGACAGAGCGGGGCTAGCACAGATACGCAGTATTTT. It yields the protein CASRQSGASTDTQYF.

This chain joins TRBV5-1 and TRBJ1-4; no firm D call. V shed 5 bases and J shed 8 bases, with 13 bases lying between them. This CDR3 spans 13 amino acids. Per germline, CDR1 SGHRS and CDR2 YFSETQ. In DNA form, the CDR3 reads TGCGCCAGCAGATCGGGCGGGGAGGAAAAACTGTTTTTT. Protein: CASRSGGEEKLFF.

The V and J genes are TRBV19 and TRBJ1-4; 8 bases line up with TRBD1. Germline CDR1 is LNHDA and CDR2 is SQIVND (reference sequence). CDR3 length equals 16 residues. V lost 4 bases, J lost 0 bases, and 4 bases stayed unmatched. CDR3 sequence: CASSRTGTATNEKLFF. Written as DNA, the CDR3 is TGTGCCAGTAGTAGGACAGGGACTGCAACTAATGAAAAACTGTTTTTT.

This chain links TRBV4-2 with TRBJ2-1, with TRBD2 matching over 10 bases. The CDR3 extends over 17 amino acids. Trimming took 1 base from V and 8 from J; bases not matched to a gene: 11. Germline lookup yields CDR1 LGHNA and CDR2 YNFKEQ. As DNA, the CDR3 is TGTGCCAGCAGCCAAGCCCCCCTAGCGGGAGTTGTGGATGAGCAGTTCTTC. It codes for CASSQAPLAGVVDEQFF.

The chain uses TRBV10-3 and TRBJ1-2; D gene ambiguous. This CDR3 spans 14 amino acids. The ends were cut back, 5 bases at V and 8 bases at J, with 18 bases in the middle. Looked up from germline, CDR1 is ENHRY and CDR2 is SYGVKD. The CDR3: CAISSPGRDKGYTF. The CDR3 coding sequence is TGTGCCATCAGTTCCCCGGGGAGGGATAAAGGCTACACCTTC.

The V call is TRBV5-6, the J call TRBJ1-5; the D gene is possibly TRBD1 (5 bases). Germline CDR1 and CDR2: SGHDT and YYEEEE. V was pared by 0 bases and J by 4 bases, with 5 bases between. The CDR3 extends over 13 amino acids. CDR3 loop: CASSLDRNQPQHF. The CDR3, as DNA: TGTGCCAGCAGCTTGGACAGGAATCAGCCCCAGCATTTT. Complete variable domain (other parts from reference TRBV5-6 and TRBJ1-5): DAGVTQSPTHLIKTRGQQVTLRCSPKSGHDTVSWYQQALGQGPQFIFQYYEEEERQRGNFPDRFSGHQFPNYSSELNVNALLLGDSALYLCASSLDRNQPQHFGDGTRLSIL.

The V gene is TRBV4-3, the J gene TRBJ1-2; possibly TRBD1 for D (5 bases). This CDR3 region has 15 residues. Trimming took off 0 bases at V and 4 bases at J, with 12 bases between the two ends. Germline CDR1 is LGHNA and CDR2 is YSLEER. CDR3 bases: TGCGCCAGCAGCCAAGATAGGCAGGGCTTCTATGGCTACACCTTC. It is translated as CASSQDRQGFYGYTF.

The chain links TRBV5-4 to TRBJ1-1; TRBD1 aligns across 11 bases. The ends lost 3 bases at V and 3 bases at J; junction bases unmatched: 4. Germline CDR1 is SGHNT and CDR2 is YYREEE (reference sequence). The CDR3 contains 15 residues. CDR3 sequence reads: CASSSGDRGYTEAFF. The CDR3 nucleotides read TGTGCCAGCAGCTCCGGGGACAGGGGGTACACTGAAGCTTTCTTT.

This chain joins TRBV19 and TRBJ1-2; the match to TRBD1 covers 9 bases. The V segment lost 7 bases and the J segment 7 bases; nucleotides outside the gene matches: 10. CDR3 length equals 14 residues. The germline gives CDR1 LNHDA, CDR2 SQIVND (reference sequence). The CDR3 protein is CASTGPGQGIGYTF. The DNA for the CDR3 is TGTGCCAGTACCGGGCCGGGACAGGGAATTGGCTACACCTTC.

CDR3 region: CASSPRAGTGGEQYF. The CDR3 DNA reads as TGTGCCAGCAGCCCCCGCGCCGGGACAGGAGGCGAGCAGTACTTC. This chain links TRBV9 with TRBJ2-5, with 8 bases that match TRBD1. The J call is uncertain, as TRBJ2-7 better fits the DNA end. The CDR3 loop spans 15 amino acids. Germline loops: CDR1 SGDLS, CDR2 YYNGEE.